These T cell receptor beta chains were read from a single sample in a study of cytomegalovirus exposure and HLA in healthy donors. Libraries were prepared by immunoSEQ multiplex PCR; TCRdb keeps only in-frame clonotypes and omits some of them. Among approximately 94,000 clones listed, 70% to 85% were seen once. The material sequenced was PBMCs. The receptor set was obtained from a man younger than 45 in good health and CMV-seropositive. The conserved cysteine and the conserved F or W are not part of the CDR3 here.

TRBV7-9	TRBJ1-2	SSSLREDGYT
TRBV7-9	TRBJ1-1	ATQGGMVTEAF
TRBV5-4	TRBJ2-1	ASSLGAGGGNEQF
TRBV19	TRBJ2-7	ASTEGTGAGYEQY
TRBV4-2	TRBJ2-3	ASSPERRLTDTQY
TRBV11-1	TRBJ2-5	ASSLALRQGQETQY
TRBV11-2	TRBJ2-7	ASSLDHRGLYEQY
TRBV28	TRBJ1-6	ASRPIWGGFGSPLH
TRBV9	TRBJ1-2	ASSVADNYGYGYT
TRBV4-1	TRBJ2-7	ASSHRQGSNYEQY
TRBV5-1	TRBJ2-5	ASSPGLAGVSETQY
TRBV4-1	TRBJ1-4	ASSHKWGQGVGELF
TRBV27	TRBJ1-3	ASSPRGRTGNTIY
TRBV5-1	TRBJ2-1	ASSLGSNEQF
TRBV4-1	TRBJ2-6	ASSQVGQGSGANVLT
TRBV7-6	TRBJ1-5	ASSRGQGKGQPQH
TRBV15	TRBJ1-5	ATGRKGPNQPQH
TRBV4-2	TRBJ2-7	ASSQTGTSGASYEQY
TRBV15	TRBJ1-1	ATTRGGPNTEAF
TRBV6-1	TRBJ1-2	ASLSRQSYGYT
TRBV6-5	TRBJ2-3	ASGTTGGSTDTQY
TRBV6-1	TRBJ1-1	ASSHRQSITEAF
TRBV5-1	TRBJ2-5	ASSLGLKETQY
TRBV5-4	TRBJ2-5	ASSNGQAGGETQY
TRBV7-2	TRBJ1-3	ASSSQGARVGNTIY
TRBV19	TRBJ1-1	ASGQGHTEAF
TRBV5-1	TRBJ1-1	ASSGGMTGSNTEAF
TRBV4-1	TRBJ2-2	ASSQDIGRPNTGELF
TRBV7-9	TRBJ2-5	ATGEGETQY
TRBV29-1	TRBJ2-2	SVDRENTGELF
TRBV7-8	TRBJ1-3	ASSFPGGNTIY
TRBV5-1	TRBJ1-6	ASSPTEVSNSPLH
TRBV5-4	TRBJ1-2	ASSFVSDGYT
TRBV5-1	TRBJ2-5	ASSLTAPSAGGMRETQY
TRBV7-6	TRBJ2-7	ASSLGGGSYEQY
TRBV19	TRBJ1-5	ASSGTGALPQH
TRBV18	TRBJ2-5	ASSPNSPPEEQY
TRBV18	TRBJ2-3	ASLGGGDTQY
TRBV28	TRBJ2-5	ASSFPSVAGGGETQY
TRBV18	TRBJ2-6	ASSPQDFAANVLT
TRBV5-4	TRBJ1-6	ASSETATGHSPLH
TRBV7-9	TRBJ1-5	ASSPGSNQPQH